These T cell receptor beta chains were read from a single sample in a study of shared clonotypes between healthy human individuals. Repertoires were generated with immunoSEQ multiplex PCR, while TCRdb's copy carries only in-frame clones and drops some. Of millions of clones listed, approximately 94% were seen once; the top ten hold around 1.1%. Sequencing was done on a sample of naive CD8+ T cells sorted from blood. The receptors derive from a man between 18 and 29 years old in good health. Each CDR3 is given with its conserved first and last residue. The order of the fields is clone size, D gene, J gene, V gene, CDR3 protein, CDR3 DNA. D genes are given only for firm matches. The listing skips clone size in some rows; elsewhere it reads once, few, many or a size class.

once - TRBJ2-3 TRBV10-3 CAISESWDSTDTQYF TGTGCCATCAGTGAGTCCTGGGACAGCACAGATACGCAGTATTTT
- - TRBJ2-3 TRBV27 CASSRAGVGTQYF TGTGCCAGCAGCCGGGCTGGGGTCGGTACGCAGTATTTT
- - TRBJ2-1 TRBV19 CASTGSSYNEQFF TGTGCCAGTACTGGGAGCTCCTACAATGAGCAGTTCTTC
- TRBD1 TRBJ1-2 TRBV9 CASGTGGYGYTF TGTGCCAGCGGTACAGGGGGGTATGGCTACACCTTC
- - TRBJ1-2 TRBV2 CASSEKAPDYGYTF TGTGCCAGCAGTGAAAAAGCACCAGACTATGGCTACACCTTC
- TRBD1 TRBJ2-7 TRBV7-2 CASSGFRDREHEQYF TGTGCCAGCAGCGGCTTCCGGGACAGGGAACACGAGCAGTACTTC
- TRBD1 TRBJ1-2 TRBV28 CASSFSARGHPHGYTF TGTGCCAGCAGTTTTTCGGCCAGGGGGCACCCACATGGCTACACCTTC
- - TRBJ2-1 TRBV7-2 CASSRFGGAYNEQFF TGTGCCAGCAGCAGATTTGGCGGGGCATACAATGAGCAGTTCTTC
- TRBD2 TRBJ2-7 TRBV4-3 CASSQGLEGLADYEQYF TGCGCCAGCAGCCAAGGGTTGGAGGGACTAGCGGACTACGAGCAGTACTTC
- TRBD2 TRBJ2-7 TRBV4-2 CASSLGTSSYEQYF TGTGCCAGCAGCCTAGGGACTAGTTCCTACGAGCAGTACTTC
- TRBD2 TRBJ2-7 TRBV11-2 CASSSPGLADEQYF TGTGCCAGCAGCTCACCGGGACTAGCAGACGAGCAGTACTTC
once - TRBJ2-7 TRBV4-1 CASSQDPGSYEQYF TGCGCCAGCAGCCAAGATCCCGGATCCTACGAGCAGTACTTC
once TRBD2 TRBJ2-3 TRBV5-6 CASSLALAGVTDTQYF TGTGCCAGCAGCTTGGCGCTAGCGGGAGTCACAGATACGCAGTATTTT
- TRBD2 TRBJ2-3 TRBV10-1 CASSESPSGITDTQYF TGCGCCAGCAGTGAGTCGCCTAGCGGGATCACAGATACGCAGTATTTT
once TRBD2 TRBJ2-5 TRBV27 CASSLETSGVQETQYF TGTGCCAGCAGTTTAGAAACTAGCGGGGTCCAAGAGACCCAGTACTTC
- - TRBJ2-7 TRBV20-1 CSARKYYEQYF TGCAGTGCTAGGAAGTACTACGAGCAGTACTTC
- TRBD2 TRBJ2-1 TRBV5-1 CASSSLAGAYNEQFF TGCGCCAGCAGCTCGCTAGCGGGAGCCTACAATGAGCAGTTCTTC
- - TRBJ1-1 TRBV7-8 CASSPGWDTEAFF TGTGCCAGCAGCCCCGGTTGGGACACTGAAGCTTTCTTT
- - TRBJ2-5 TRBV27 CASSWRGGETQYF TGTGCCAGCAGCTGGAGGGGGGGAGAGACCCAGTACTTC
- - TRBJ1-6 TRBV19 CASSIGDFTSYNSPLHF TGTGCCAGTAGTATAGGGGATTTCACCTCCTATAATTCACCCCTCCACTTT